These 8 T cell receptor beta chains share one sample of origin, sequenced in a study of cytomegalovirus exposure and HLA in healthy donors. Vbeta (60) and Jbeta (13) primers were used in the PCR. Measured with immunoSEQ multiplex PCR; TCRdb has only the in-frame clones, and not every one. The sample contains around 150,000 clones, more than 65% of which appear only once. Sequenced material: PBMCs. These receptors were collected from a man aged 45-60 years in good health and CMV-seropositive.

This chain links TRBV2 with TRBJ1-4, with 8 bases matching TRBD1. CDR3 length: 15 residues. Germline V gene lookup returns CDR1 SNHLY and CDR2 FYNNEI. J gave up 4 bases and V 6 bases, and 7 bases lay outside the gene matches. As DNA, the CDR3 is TGTGCCAGCAGCACCGGGACAGGAATTAATGAAAAACTGTTTTTT. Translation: CASSTGTGINEKLFF.

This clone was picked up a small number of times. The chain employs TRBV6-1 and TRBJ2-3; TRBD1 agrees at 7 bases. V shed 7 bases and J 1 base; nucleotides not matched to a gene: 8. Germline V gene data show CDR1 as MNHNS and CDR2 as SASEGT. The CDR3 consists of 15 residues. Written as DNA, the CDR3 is TGTGCCAGCACTAAACAGGGGCTAGGCACAGATACGCAGTATTTT. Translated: CASTKQGLGTDTQYF.

The chain's CDR3 is CASSLWYPPGAGANVLTF. The CDR3 nucleotides are TGTGCCAGCAGTTTATGGTACCCCCCGGGGGCTGGGGCCAACGTCCTGACTTTC. The chain combines TRBV27 with TRBJ2-6; perhaps TRBD2 as D (6 bases). CDR1 is MNHEY and CDR2 is SMNVEV in the germline V gene (reference sequence). Deletions cut 1 base from V and 2 bases from J, with 15 bases between. The CDR3 extends over 18 amino acids.

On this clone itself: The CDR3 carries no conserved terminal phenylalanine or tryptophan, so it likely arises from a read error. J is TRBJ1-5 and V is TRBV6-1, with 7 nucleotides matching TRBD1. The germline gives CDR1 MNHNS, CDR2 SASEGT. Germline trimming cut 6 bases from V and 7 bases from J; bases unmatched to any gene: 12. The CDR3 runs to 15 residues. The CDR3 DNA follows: TGTGCCAGCAGCGACCCTATGACAGGGCGACAGCCCCAGCATCTT. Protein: CASSDPMTGRQPQHL.

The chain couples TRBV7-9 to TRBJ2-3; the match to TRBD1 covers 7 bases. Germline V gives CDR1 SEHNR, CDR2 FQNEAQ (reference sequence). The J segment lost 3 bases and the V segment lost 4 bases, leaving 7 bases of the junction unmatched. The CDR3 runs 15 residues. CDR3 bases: TGTGCCAGCAGCTCCGCTCCGGGACAGACAGATACGCAGTATTTT. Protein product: CASSSAPGQTDTQYF.

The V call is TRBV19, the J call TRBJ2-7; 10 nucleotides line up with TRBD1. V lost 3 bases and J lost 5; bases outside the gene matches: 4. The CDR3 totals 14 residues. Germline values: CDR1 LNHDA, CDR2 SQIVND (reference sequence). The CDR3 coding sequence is TGTGCCAGTAGTATGAGGGACAGGGGTAACGAGCAGTACTTC. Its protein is CASSMRDRGNEQYF.

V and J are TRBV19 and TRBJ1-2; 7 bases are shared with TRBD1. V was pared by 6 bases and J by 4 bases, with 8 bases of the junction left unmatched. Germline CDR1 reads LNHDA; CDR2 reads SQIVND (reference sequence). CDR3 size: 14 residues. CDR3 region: CASRGTGQAYGYTF. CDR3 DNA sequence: TGTGCCAGTAGGGGCACCGGACAGGCCTATGGCTACACCTTC.

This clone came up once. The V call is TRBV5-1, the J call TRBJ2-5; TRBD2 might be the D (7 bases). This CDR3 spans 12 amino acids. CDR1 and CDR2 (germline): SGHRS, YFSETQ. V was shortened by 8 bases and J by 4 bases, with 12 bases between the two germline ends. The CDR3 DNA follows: TGCGCCAGGGGAGGGGGGGCAGAGACCCAGTACTTC. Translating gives CARGGGAETQYF.